The text below deals with one T cell receptor (beta chain). The J segment lost 5 bases and the V segment lost 10 bases, leaving 13 bases of the junction unmatched. The CDR3 extends over 17 amino acids. Germline V gives CDR1 SGHVT, CDR2 SQSDAQ. This entry belongs to a study of technical replicates of blood from a few donors. Using immunoSEQ multiplex PCR, the repertoire was profiled, and TCRdb retains in-frame clones only, with some absent. This table has 91,000 or so clones, less than 95% appearing once. This receptor was obtained from a human donor in good health. Sequencing was done on a sample of T cells isolated from PBMCs. This sequence joins TRBV7-4 and TRBJ2-2, with 13 bases fitting TRBD2. CDR3 DNA: TGTGCCATACCAAGGACTAGCGGGAGTCTGAGTACCGGGGAGCTGTTTTTT. Its protein is CAIPRTSGSLSTGELFF.